This T cell receptor delta chain was sequenced in a study of Vδ1+ human thymocytes. Sequences come from RNA converted to cDNA by reverse transcription. Multiplex PCR used pooled V-gene forward primers and a constant-region reverse primer to amplify CDR3s. TCRdb called clones from the multiplex PCR reads again using CATT. The table includes more than 45,000 delta-chain clones, roughly 16% detected once. Turning to this clone: Its antigen is still unknown.

Study findings and constraints: In the thymus, TRG and TRD repertoires looked highly polyclonal with Gaussian CDR3 lengths.

Trimming cost V 5 bases and J 0 bases, with 13 bases left between them. The CDR3 has 15 amino acids. The germline gives CDR1 TSWWSYY, CDR2 QGS. The TCR comes from a girl under three years old who had congenital heart surgery. The sequenced sample consisted of Vdelta1+ gamma-delta thymocytes from the thymus. Subset indicated: FACS-sorted CD3+ TCRalphabeta- TCRVdelta1+ TCRVdelta2- thymocytes. This sequence joins TRDV1 and TRDJ1; D may be TRDD2 (5 bases). The CDR3 sequence: CALGFFLLYTDKLIF. As DNA, the CDR3 is TGTGCTCTTGGGTTTTTCCTGCTGTACACCGATAAACTCATCTTT.